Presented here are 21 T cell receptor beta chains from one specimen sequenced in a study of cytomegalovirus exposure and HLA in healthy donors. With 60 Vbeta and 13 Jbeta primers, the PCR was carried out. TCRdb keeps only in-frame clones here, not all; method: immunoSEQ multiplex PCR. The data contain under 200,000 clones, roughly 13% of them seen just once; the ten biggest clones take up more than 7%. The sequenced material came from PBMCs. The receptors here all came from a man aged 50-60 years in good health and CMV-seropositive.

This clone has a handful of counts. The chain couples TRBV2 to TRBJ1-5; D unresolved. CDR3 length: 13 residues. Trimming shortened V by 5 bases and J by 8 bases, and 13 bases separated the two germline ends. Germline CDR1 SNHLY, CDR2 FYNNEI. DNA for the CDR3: TGTGCCAGCAGTACTGGGCTCCTCGAGCCCCAGCATTTT. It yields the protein CASSTGLLEPQHF.

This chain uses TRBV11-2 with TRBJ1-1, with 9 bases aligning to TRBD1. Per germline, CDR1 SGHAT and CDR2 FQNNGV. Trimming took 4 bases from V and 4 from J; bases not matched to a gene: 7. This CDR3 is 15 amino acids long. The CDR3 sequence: CASSSRGTGSTEAFF. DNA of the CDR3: TGTGCCAGCAGCTCCCGCGGGACAGGGAGCACTGAAGCTTTCTTT.

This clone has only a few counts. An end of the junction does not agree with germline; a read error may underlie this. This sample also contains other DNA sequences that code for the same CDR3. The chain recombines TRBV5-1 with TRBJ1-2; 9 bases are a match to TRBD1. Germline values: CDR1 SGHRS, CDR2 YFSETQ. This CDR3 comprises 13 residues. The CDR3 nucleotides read TGCGCCAGCAGTTTGGGACAGGGCGATGGCTACACCTTC. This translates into CASSLGQGDGYTF.

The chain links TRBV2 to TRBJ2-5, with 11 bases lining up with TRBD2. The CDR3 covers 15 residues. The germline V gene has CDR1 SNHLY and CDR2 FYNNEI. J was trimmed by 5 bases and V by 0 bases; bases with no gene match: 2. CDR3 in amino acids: CASSEARLAGETQYF. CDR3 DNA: TGTGCCAGCAGTGAAGCCCGACTAGCGGGGGAGACCCAGTACTTC.

The CDR3 DNA sequence: TGTGCCAGCACCCCGGGGGGATACAATGAGCAGTTCTTC. It specifies CASTPGGYNEQFF. The chain employs TRBV28 and TRBJ2-1; 7 bases match TRBD2. V shed 7 bases and J 4 bases; nucleotides not matched to a gene: 4. This CDR3 region has 13 residues. In germline, CDR1 is MDHEN, CDR2 SYDVKM.

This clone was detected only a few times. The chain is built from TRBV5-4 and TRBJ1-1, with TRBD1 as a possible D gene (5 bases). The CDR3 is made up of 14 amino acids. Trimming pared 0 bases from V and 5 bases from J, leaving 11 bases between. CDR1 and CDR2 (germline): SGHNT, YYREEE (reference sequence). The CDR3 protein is CASSLAGGGTEAFF. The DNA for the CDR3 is TGTGCCAGCAGCTTGGCCGGGGGGGGAACTGAAGCTTTCTTT.

CDR3 sequence: CASSLSGLGSYNSPLHF. The CDR3 DNA is TGTGCCAGCAGCTTAAGCGGGCTTGGCTCCTATAATTCACCCCTCCACTTT. The V and J genes are TRBV7-2 and TRBJ1-6, with unresolved D. The CDR3 totals 17 residues. From germline, CDR1 is SGHTA and CDR2 FQGNSA. V lost 2 bases to trimming and J lost 0 bases, with 11 bases between them.

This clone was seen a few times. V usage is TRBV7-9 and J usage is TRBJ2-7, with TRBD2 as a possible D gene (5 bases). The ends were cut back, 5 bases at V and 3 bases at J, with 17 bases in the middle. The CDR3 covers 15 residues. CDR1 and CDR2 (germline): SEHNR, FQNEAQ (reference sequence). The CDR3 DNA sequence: TGTGCCAGCAGCCCCCGGGAAGCAGGATTCTACGAGCAGTACTTC. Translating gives CASSPREAGFYEQYF.

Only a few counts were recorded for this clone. In DNA, the CDR3 is TGTGCCAGCGCCCTGGGACAGGGGTCCTACGAGCAGTACTTC. Its protein is CASALGQGSYEQYF. V gene TRBV6-5 combines with J gene TRBJ2-7; TRBD1 aligns across 10 bases. Germline loops: CDR1 MNHEY, CDR2 SVGAGI. V shed 8 bases, J shed 1 base, and the junction held 5 bases outside the gene matches. The CDR3 is 14 amino acids.

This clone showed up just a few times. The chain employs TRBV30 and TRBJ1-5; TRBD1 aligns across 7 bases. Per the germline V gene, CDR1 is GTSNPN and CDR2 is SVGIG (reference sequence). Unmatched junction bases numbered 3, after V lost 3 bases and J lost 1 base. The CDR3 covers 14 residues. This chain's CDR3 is CAWSSGQSNQPQHF. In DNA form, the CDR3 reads TGTGCCTGGAGCTCGGGACAGAGCAATCAGCCCCAGCATTTT.

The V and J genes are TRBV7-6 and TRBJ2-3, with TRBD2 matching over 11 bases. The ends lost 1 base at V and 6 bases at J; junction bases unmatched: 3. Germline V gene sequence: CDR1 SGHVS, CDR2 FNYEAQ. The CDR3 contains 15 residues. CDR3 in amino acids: CASSLGSGGADTQYF. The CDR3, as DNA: TGTGCCAGCAGCTTAGGTAGCGGGGGGGCGGATACGCAGTATTTT.

The CDR3 is CACLYLRAFF. CDR3 in DNA: TGTGCCTGCCTCTACTTGCGAGCTTTCTTT. The V call is TRBV30, the J call TRBJ1-1; D not resolved. Germline values: CDR1 GTSNPN, CDR2 SVGIG (reference sequence). There are 10 residues in the CDR3. Trimming pared 6 bases from V and 10 bases from J, leaving 12 bases between.

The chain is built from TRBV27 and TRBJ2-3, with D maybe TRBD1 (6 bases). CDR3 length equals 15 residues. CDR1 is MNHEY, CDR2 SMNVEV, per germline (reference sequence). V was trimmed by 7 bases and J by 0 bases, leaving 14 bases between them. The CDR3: CASTFRRGSTDTQYF. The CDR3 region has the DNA TGTGCCAGCACCTTTCGCAGGGGTAGCACAGATACGCAGTATTTT.

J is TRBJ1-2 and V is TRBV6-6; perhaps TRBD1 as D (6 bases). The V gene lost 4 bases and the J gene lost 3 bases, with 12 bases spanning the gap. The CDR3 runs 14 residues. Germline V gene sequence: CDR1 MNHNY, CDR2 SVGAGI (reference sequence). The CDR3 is CASSSPTGDYGYTF. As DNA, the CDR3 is TGTGCCAGCAGTTCTCCGACAGGCGACTATGGCTACACCTTC.

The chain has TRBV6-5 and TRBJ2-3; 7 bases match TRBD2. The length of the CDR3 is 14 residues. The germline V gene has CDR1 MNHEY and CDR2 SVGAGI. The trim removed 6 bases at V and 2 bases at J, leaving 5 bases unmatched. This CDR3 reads CASRNSGATDTQYF. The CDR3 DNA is TGTGCCAGCAGGAACAGCGGGGCCACAGATACGCAGTATTTT.

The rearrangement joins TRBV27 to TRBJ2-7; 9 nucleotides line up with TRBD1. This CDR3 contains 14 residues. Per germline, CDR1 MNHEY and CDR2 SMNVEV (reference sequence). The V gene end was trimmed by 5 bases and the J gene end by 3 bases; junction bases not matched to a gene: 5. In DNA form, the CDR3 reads TGTGCCAGCAGTACCGGGACAGGGATCTACGAGCAGTACTTC. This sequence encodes CASSTGTGIYEQYF.

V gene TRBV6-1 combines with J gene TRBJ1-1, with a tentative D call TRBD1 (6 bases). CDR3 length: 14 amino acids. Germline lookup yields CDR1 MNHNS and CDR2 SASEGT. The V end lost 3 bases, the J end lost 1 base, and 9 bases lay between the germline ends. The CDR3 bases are TGTGCCAGCAGTGACCGGGACACGAACACTGAAGCTTTCTTT. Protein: CASSDRDTNTEAFF.

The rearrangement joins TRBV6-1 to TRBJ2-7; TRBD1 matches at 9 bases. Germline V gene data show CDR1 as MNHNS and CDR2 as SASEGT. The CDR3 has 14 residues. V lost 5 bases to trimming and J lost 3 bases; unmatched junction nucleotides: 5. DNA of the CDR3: TGTGCCAGCAGTATAGGGACAGGGAACTACGAGCAGTACTTC. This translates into CASSIGTGNYEQYF.

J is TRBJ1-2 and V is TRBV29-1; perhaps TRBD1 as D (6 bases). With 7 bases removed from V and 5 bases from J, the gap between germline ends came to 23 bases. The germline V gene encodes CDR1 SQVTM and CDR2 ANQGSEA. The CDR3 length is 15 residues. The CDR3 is CSASVGAGEGYGYTF. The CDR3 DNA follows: TGCAGCGCATCGGTGGGCGCAGGGGAGGGGTATGGCTACACCTTC.

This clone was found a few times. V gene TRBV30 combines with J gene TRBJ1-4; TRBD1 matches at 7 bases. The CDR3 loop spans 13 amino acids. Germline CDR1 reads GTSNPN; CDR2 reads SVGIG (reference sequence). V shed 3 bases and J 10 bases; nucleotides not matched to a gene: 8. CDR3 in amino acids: CAWSFSGGGKLFF. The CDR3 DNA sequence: TGTGCCTGGAGCTTTTCAGGGGGTGGAAAACTGTTTTTT.

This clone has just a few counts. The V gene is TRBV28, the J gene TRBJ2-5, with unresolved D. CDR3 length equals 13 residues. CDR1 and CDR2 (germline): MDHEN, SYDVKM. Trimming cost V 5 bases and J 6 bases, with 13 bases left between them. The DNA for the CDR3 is TGTGCCAGCAGTCCCGACTTTCCGAAGACCCAGTACTTC. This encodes CASSPDFPKTQYF.